What follows is one T cell receptor (beta chain) and its context. What it recognizes is unknown. Sequencing was performed with immunoSEQ multiplex PCR; in TCRdb, only in-frame clones are kept and a portion is missing. The sample lists about 400,000 clones, approximately 90% occurring once. CDR1 and CDR2 from the germline V gene are SGHTS and YDEGEE. Trimming cost V 7 bases and J 3 bases, with 2 bases left between them. The CDR3 has 9 amino acids. These data originate in a study of Ad26.COV2.S vaccination and SARS-CoV-2 variants. Overall study: A participant enrolled in the COV1001 Ad26.COV2.S trial arm provided the sample. Recipients of Ad26.COV2.S got it intramuscularly, once or twice 56 days apart. General observations from the study: Responses of T cells in total may have been underestimated by the TCR breadth and depth analyses.

The treatment here: 15 to 20 received Ad26.COV2.S at low or high dose, single or two shots; several received placebo; per-sample allocation not given. Sampling took place 63 days after the first vaccine or placebo injection. Donor was an adult aged 18-55 years in Boston. The sequence derives from a person aged 18-60 years who received the Ad26.COV2.S COVID-19 vaccine or a placebo. V usage is TRBV5-8 and J usage is TRBJ2-7; D not resolved. This specimen was peripheral blood, taken in a trial of Ad26.COV2.S vaccine versus placebo. DNA for the CDR3: TGTGCCAGCGGCTACGAGCAGTACTTC. Its translation is CASGYEQYF.